This TCR beta chain was profiled in a study of immune heterogeneity within non-small cell lung tumors. Study-wide points: Identical dominant CDR3 beta clonotypes recurred across tumor sites within a patient, alongside site-unique high-frequency clones. Clonotypes of T-cell receptor beta found at high frequency were largely distinct between individual patients.

Amplification of TCR beta CDR3 was performed by multiplex PCR with 32 V and 13 J primers. From the multiplex PCR reads, TCRdb called clonotypes with MiXCR, one entry per CDR3 protein. This table has some 3,300 distinct CDR3 sequences, around 25% appearing once. Germline V CDR1 and CDR2: DFQATT, SNEGSKA (reference sequence). V shed 0 bases and J shed 2 bases, with 16 bases lying between them. The CDR3 runs to 16 residues. Concerning this clonotype itself: What it binds is unknown.

Genomic DNA extracted from bulk tumor tissue served as template. A total of around 600 ng was used per sample. During surgery, each primary tumor gave multiple biopsies spaced as far apart as possible. Samples came from untreated patients having curative surgery for newly diagnosed non-small cell lung cancer. The clonotype comes from a man aged 55-75 years with non-small cell lung cancer. Material: lung tumor tissue. The rearrangement joins TRBV20-1 to TRBJ1-2, with TRBD1 as a possible D gene (5 bases). CDR3 nucleotide sequence: TGCAGTGCTAGAGATCCGGGACGCGACCTAAACTATGGCTACACCTTC. It encodes CSARDPGRDLNYGYTF.